Sequencing of this T cell receptor beta chain was carried out in a study of cytomegalovirus exposure and HLA in healthy donors. Study observations and caveats: Later analysis demonstrated an association between a missense DCLRE1C variant and TCR beta V- and J-gene trimming. Several of the most significant clusters appeared, in a later analysis, to be linked to common viral pathogens. Earlier findings revealed that most TCR beta V segments proved productive either about 87% or about 30% of the time.

Germline V lookup: CDR1 SGHNT, CDR2 YENEEA. After removal of 6 bases from V and 0 bases from J, the junction contained 2 bases not matched to a gene. There are 15 residues in the CDR3. For this clone: The antigen is unknown.

The PCR employed 60 Vbeta primers together with 13 Jbeta primers. Profiling relied on immunoSEQ multiplex PCR, and the TCRdb table lists in-frame clones only, not all of them. The sample records about 110,000 clones, more than 65% being singletons. The gene calls are TRBV11-3 and TRBJ2-1; 10 nucleotides agree with TRBD2. This clonotype was obtained from a male donor in good health and CMV-seronegative. The specimen was PBMCs. The CDR3 sequence: CASSPSGSSYNEQFF. The CDR3 nucleotides are TGTGCCAGCAGTCCTAGCGGGAGCTCCTACAATGAGCAGTTCTTC.